Presented here are 12 T cell receptor beta chains from one specimen sequenced in a study of cytomegalovirus exposure and HLA in healthy donors. PCR employed 60 Vbeta and 13 Jbeta primers. Generated by immunoSEQ multiplex PCR, the TCRdb table keeps only in-frame clones and is missing some. The sample table sets out 75,000 to 95,000 clones. Specimen: PBMCs. Receptors were obtained from a young man in good health and CMV-seronegative.

This rearrangement joins TRBV6-1 to TRBJ2-7, with TRBD2 matching 11 bases. Germline-derived CDR1 and CDR2 are MNHNS and SASEGT. CDR3 length equals 19 residues. Germline trimming cut 2 bases from V and 2 bases from J; bases unmatched to any gene: 14. CDR3 sequence reads: CASSESGTGLLAGAYEQYF. The CDR3 DNA reads TGTGCCAGCAGTGAATCTGGGACAGGGTTACTAGCGGGAGCCTACGAGCAGTACTTC.

The chain couples TRBV7-8 to TRBJ1-1; 9 bases line up with TRBD1. This CDR3 region has 17 residues. Germline CDR1 and CDR2: SGHVS and FQNEAQ. The junction had 12 bases not matched to a gene; V was cut back by 4 bases and J by 3 bases. CDR3 bases: TGTGCCAGCAGCTCGACAGCGGACAGGGGTCTTGACACTGAAGCTTTCTTT. Its protein is CASSSTADRGLDTEAFF. The full variable domain, in which reference TRBV7-8 and TRBJ1-1 provide the parts outside the CDR3, is GAGVSQSPRYKVAKRGQDVALRCDPISGHVSLFWYQQALGQGPEFLTYFQNEAQLDKSGLPSDRFFAERPEGSVSTLKIQRTQQEDSAVYLCASSSTADRGLDTEAFFGQGTRLTVV.

This chain joins TRBV2 and TRBJ2-5, with D perhaps TRBD2 (7 bases). The CDR3 is 15 amino acids. The V and J ends lost 2 bases and 5 bases respectively, with 15 bases between them. The germline V gene has CDR1 SNHLY and CDR2 FYNNEI. The CDR3 region is CASSEWGGRRETQYF. CDR3 bases: TGTGCCAGCAGTGAATGGGGGGGGCGGAGGGAGACCCAGTACTTC.

This chain joins TRBV7-3 and TRBJ2-5, with 8 positions matching TRBD2. The CDR3 spans 15 residues. Germline CDR1 is SGHTA and CDR2 is FQGTGA. Losses at the gene ends were 5 bases for V and 2 bases for J; bases not matched to a gene: 7. CDR3 region: CASSLLGRGQETQYF. DNA of the CDR3: TGTGCCAGCAGCCTTCTCGGGAGGGGGCAAGAGACCCAGTACTTC.

The J gene is TRBJ1-5, the V gene TRBV2; 7 bases map to TRBD1. With 7 bases clipped from V and 7 bases from J, the junction kept 13 bases outside the gene matches. Per the germline V gene, CDR1 is SNHLY and CDR2 is FYNNEI. The CDR3 sequence is 15 residues long. The CDR3 loop reads CASTSERGRWQPQHF. CDR3 DNA sequence: TGTGCCAGCACGAGTGAGAGGGGGCGGTGGCAGCCCCAGCATTTT.

The chain carries TRBV11-1 and TRBJ2-5, with TRBD1 identical over 7 bases. The DNA end favors TRBJ2-7, so the J call may be wrong. CDR3 length equals 15 residues. From germline, CDR1 is SGHAT and CDR2 FQDESV (reference sequence). The CDR3 DNA reads as TGTGCCAGCCAGAAGAGGACAGGACCCTCCTACGAGCAGTACTTC. Translated, it gives CASQKRTGPSYEQYF.

This rearrangement joins TRBV11-3 to TRBJ2-7; TRBD2 matches at 7 bases. The junction had 3 bases not matched to a gene; V was cut back by 1 base and J by 0 bases. The CDR3 has 15 amino acids. CDR1 SGHNT and CDR2 YENEEA come from the germline V gene. The CDR3 DNA is TGTGCCAGCAGCTTAGCGGGAGGCCCCTCCTACGAGCAGTACTTC. It yields the protein CASSLAGGPSYEQYF.

This chain connects TRBV5-4 to TRBJ1-2, with 7 bases lining up with TRBD1. Looked up from germline, CDR1 is SGHNT and CDR2 is YYREEE (reference sequence). J lost 2 bases, V lost 0 bases, and 4 bases had no gene match. The CDR3 sequence is 15 residues long. The CDR3 is CASSLAKTGNYGYTF. CDR3 coding DNA: TGTGCCAGCAGCTTGGCCAAGACAGGGAACTATGGCTACACCTTC.

The chain links TRBV11-2 to TRBJ2-7; D gene ambiguous. Trimming stripped 2 bases from V and 3 bases from J, with 11 bases between. The CDR3 covers 14 residues. Per germline, CDR1 SGHAT and CDR2 FQNNGV. CDR3 amino acids: CASSLSGAVYEQYF. The DNA of the CDR3 is TGTGCCAGCAGCTTATCCGGTGCCGTCTACGAGCAGTACTTC.

The chain employs TRBV7-9 and TRBJ2-1, with TRBD2 matching 12 bases. V was clipped by 5 bases and J by 6 bases; unmatched bases: 8. Germline V gives CDR1 SEHNR, CDR2 FQNEAQ (reference sequence). This CDR3 region has 16 residues. CDR3 coding DNA: TGTGCCAGCAGCGCGACACTAGCGGGAGGACTCAATGAGCAGTTCTTC. It codes for CASSATLAGGLNEQFF.

Here the CDR3 reads CASKAGANTGELFF. CDR3 sequence (DNA): TGTGCCAGCAAAGCGGGGGCGAACACCGGGGAGCTGTTTTTT. This chain connects TRBV2 to TRBJ2-2; 8 nucleotides align to TRBD2. The CDR3 loop spans 14 amino acids. The germline V gene has CDR1 SNHLY and CDR2 FYNNEI. Trimming cost V 7 bases and J 0 bases; bases outside gene matches: 1.

Notes on this clone: Other DNA sequences within the sample encode an identical CDR3. The chain employs TRBV29-1 and TRBJ2-1; 7 bases line up with TRBD2. CDR1 and CDR2 (germline): SQVTM, ANQGSEA. The CDR3 covers 11 residues. Trimming cost V 3 bases and J 8 bases; bases outside gene matches: 1. DNA for the CDR3: TGCAGCGTTGATCGGGGGGATGAGCAGTTCTTC. This gives the protein CSVDRGDEQFF.